The 19 T cell receptor beta chains below come from one sample, sequenced in a study of T cell repertoires in cytomegalovirus infection. Their antigens remain unidentified. TCRdb reanalysed the reads using MiXCR and keeps one entry per CDR3 protein. Of about 770,000 distinct CDR3 sequences in the sample, 25% to 30% were seen once. The sequences come from cultured CD8+ T cells from PBMCs, collected from culture after CMV antigen stimulation. These receptors came from a human donor in good health (CMV status not recorded). Some clones in this sample may be carry-over from other donors' samples.

The rearrangement links TRBV19 to TRBJ1-1; maybe TRBD1 (6 bases). V was clipped by 1 base and J by 1 base, with 16 bases between them. Per the germline V gene, CDR1 is LNHDA and CDR2 is SQIVND (reference sequence). CDR3 length: 17 amino acids. CDR3 residues: CASSIAPWTVQNTEAFF. The CDR3 DNA reads TGTGCCAGTAGTATAGCACCTTGGACAGTGCAGAACACTGAAGCTTTCTTT.

In its sample, this clonotype was seen many times. The rearrangement links TRBV6-2 or TRBV6-3 to TRBJ2-1; 13 bases match TRBD2. In germline, CDR1 is MNHEY, CDR2 SVGEGT. The CDR3 extends over 15 amino acids. Trimming cost V 6 bases and J 4 bases; bases outside gene matches: 3. CDR3 amino acids: CASSWTSGGYNEQFF. Written as DNA, the CDR3 is TGTGCCAGCAGCTGGACTAGCGGGGGTTACAATGAGCAGTTCTTC.

This clonotype was found a few times. The chain carries TRBV6-4 and TRBJ2-3; D is uncertain. The CDR3 is 14 amino acids. Trimming cost V 0 bases and J 4 bases, with 8 bases left between them. Germline V gene data show CDR1 as MRHNA and CDR2 as SNTAGT. The CDR3 region is CASSDSGESDTQYF. The DNA for the CDR3 is TGTGCCAGCAGTGACTCTGGGGAATCAGATACGCAGTATTTT.

The rearrangement joins TRBV9 to TRBJ2-3; perhaps TRBD2 as D (5 bases). The CDR3 contains 14 residues. From germline, CDR1 is SGDLS and CDR2 YYNGEE. V dropped 0 bases and J dropped 5 bases, with 10 bases sitting between them. CDR3 sequence reads: CASSVALARDTQYF. The CDR3 nucleotides are TGTGCCAGCAGCGTAGCTCTAGCAAGAGATACGCAGTATTTT. Full variable domain (rest looked up from reference TRBV9 and TRBJ2-3): DSGVTQTPKHLITATGQRVTLRCSPRSGDLSVYWYQQSLDQGLQFLIQYYNGEERAKGNILERFSAQQFPDLHSELNLSSLELGDSALYFCASSVALARDTQYFGPGTRLTVL.

This clonotype was seen many times. V usage is TRBV7-2 and J usage is TRBJ1-1, with D tentatively TRBD1 (5 bases). Germline V lookup: CDR1 SGHTA, CDR2 FQGNSA. The germline V and J ends were trimmed by 1 base and 4 bases, with 13 bases remaining between them. The length of the CDR3 is 15 residues. The CDR3 loop is CASSLEVSGGTEAFF. As DNA, the CDR3 is TGTGCCAGCAGCTTAGAAGTTTCCGGGGGCACTGAAGCTTTCTTT.

This clonotype was picked up a small number of times. The chain has TRBV27 and TRBJ1-2, with D maybe TRBD1 (6 bases). This CDR3 region has 13 residues. Germline loops: CDR1 MNHEY, CDR2 SMNVEV (reference sequence). The ends were cut back, 4 bases at V and 6 bases at J, with 12 bases in the middle. This chain's CDR3 is CASSYLDSNGYTF. CDR3 DNA sequence: TGTGCCAGCAGTTATTTGGACAGCAATGGCTACACCTTC.

Only a few counts were recorded for this clonotype. The CDR3 spells CASSESPGQPQHF. The DNA for the CDR3 is TGTGCCAGTAGTGAGTCGCCAGGACAGCCCCAGCATTTT. The chain couples TRBV19 to TRBJ1-5; no clear D gene. The CDR3 length is 13 residues. Germline V CDR1 and CDR2: LNHDA, SQIVND (reference sequence). Trimming pared 5 bases from V and 7 bases from J, leaving 12 bases between.

This clonotype came up a few times. The genes are TRBV4-1 and TRBJ1-1; no clear D. CDR3 length: 13 residues. V lost 0 bases to trimming and J lost 4 bases, with 6 bases between them. Germline CDR1 MGHRA, CDR2 YSYEKL. The CDR3 protein is CASSQEDPTEAFF. In DNA form, the CDR3 reads TGCGCCAGCAGCCAAGAGGACCCCACTGAAGCTTTCTTT.

This clonotype was recorded a few times. This chain links TRBV2 with TRBJ2-5; no definite D call. The CDR3 consists of 12 residues. Germline V gene lookup returns CDR1 SNHLY and CDR2 FYNNEI. The V gene lost 10 bases and the J gene lost 1 base, with 10 bases spanning the gap. CDR3: CATQRSQETQYF. The CDR3 region has the DNA TGTGCCACCCAACGGAGCCAAGAGACCCAGTACTTC.

There are a few counts of this clonotype. The DNA is left out, because the CDR3 cannot be placed on it with certainty; the CDR3 is given as TCRdb lists it. V and J are TRBV7-5 and TRBJ1-5; the table's D gene call, TRBD1, was not cross checked with the DNA. TRBV7-5 is a pseudogene locus. Including both end residues, the CDR3 is 21 amino acids long. The CDR3 loop reads CISVPEAHRDRVSKGNQPQHF.

The sample holds a few counts of this clonotype. The chain couples TRBV4-1 to TRBJ2-5, with D unresolved. CDR1 and CDR2 (germline): MGHRA, YSYEKL. This CDR3 is built from 15 residues. The V end lost 1 base, the J end lost 2 bases, and 11 bases lay between the germline ends. The CDR3 spells CASSQGVQEQETQYF. The CDR3 DNA is TGCGCCAGCAGCCAAGGGGTCCAGGAGCAAGAGACCCAGTACTTC.

The V gene is TRBV7-4, the J gene TRBJ2-1; D may correspond to TRBD1 or TRBD2 (5 bases each). This CDR3 has 15 amino acids. V gave up 8 bases and J gave up 6 bases, with 20 bases separating them. Germline CDR1 is SGHVT and CDR2 is SQSDAQ. CDR3 residues: CASLPDPPGSNEQFF. For the CDR3, the DNA is TGTGCCAGCTTGCCTGACCCCCCAGGGAGCAATGAGCAGTTCTTC.

V usage is TRBV7-9 and J usage is TRBJ2-3, with 12 bases lining up with TRBD2. Trimming at V came to 4 bases and at J to 1 base, leaving 6 bases not matched to a gene. The germline CDR1 and CDR2 sequences are SEHNR and FQNEAQ (reference sequence). This CDR3 spans 17 amino acids. CDR3 DNA: TGTGCCAGCAGCTCCCGGTGGACTAGCGGGGGCACAGATACGCAGTATTTT. Translated, it gives CASSSRWTSGGTDTQYF.

About this clonotype: This may arise from a read error, as a much more abundant clone is one base away. The rearrangement links TRBV7-2 to TRBJ1-4; D might be TRBD1 (6 bases). Trimming cost V 1 base and J 7 bases, with 10 bases left between them. Per the germline V gene, CDR1 is SGHTA and CDR2 is FQGNSA. The CDR3 is 14 amino acids. The CDR3 DNA is TGTGCCAGCAGCTTAGGGGGGGCGTGTGAAAAACTGTTTTTT. Residues: CASSLGGACEKLFF.

This chain joins TRBV9 and TRBJ2-3; 9 nucleotides line up with TRBD2. The ends lost 3 bases at V and 5 bases at J; junction bases unmatched: 7. Germline loops: CDR1 SGDLS, CDR2 YYNGEE. The CDR3 sequence is 15 residues long. CDR3 loop: CASSARGLAIDTQYF. DNA of the CDR3: TGTGCCAGCAGCGCTAGGGGACTAGCTATAGATACGCAGTATTTT.

This clonotype was picked up a small number of times. The CDR3 reads CASSLTGTAYSPLHF. CDR3 bases: TGTGCCAGCAGCTTGACCGGGACGGCTTATTCACCCCTCCACTTT. J is TRBJ1-6 and V is TRBV5-6, with TRBD1 as a possible D gene (5 bases). This CDR3 spans 15 amino acids. Germline CDR1 is SGHDT and CDR2 is YYEEEE. V lost 1 base to trimming and J lost 8 bases, with 13 bases between them.

This clonotype has a handful of counts. CDR3 DNA: TGTGCCAGCAGGGGGGACAGGGATGGAAACACCATATATTTT. As protein: CASRGDRDGNTIYF. The chain carries TRBV27 and TRBJ1-3, with 9 bases lining up with TRBD1. The trim removed 6 bases at V and 3 bases at J, leaving 3 bases unmatched. CDR3 length: 14 residues. Germline V gene data show CDR1 as MNHEY and CDR2 as SMNVEV (reference sequence).

The chain employs TRBV4-3 and TRBJ2-2; D unresolved. V was pared by 0 bases and J by 3 bases, with 11 bases between. This CDR3 is 16 amino acids long. The germline gives CDR1 LGHNA, CDR2 YSLEER. CDR3 nucleotides: TGCGCCAGCAGCCAAGAGCGCAACGGTTACACCGGGGAGCTGTTTTTT. It encodes CASSQERNGYTGELFF.

The gene calls are TRBV19 and TRBJ2-3; TRBD1 agrees at 10 bases. This CDR3 has 16 residues. V lost 3 bases and J lost 2; bases outside the gene matches: 5. Germline CDR1 is LNHDA and CDR2 is SQIVND (reference sequence). The CDR3, as DNA: TGTGCCAGTAGTATCCGGGACAGGGGATTCACAGATACGCAGTATTTT. Its protein product is CASSIRDRGFTDTQYF.